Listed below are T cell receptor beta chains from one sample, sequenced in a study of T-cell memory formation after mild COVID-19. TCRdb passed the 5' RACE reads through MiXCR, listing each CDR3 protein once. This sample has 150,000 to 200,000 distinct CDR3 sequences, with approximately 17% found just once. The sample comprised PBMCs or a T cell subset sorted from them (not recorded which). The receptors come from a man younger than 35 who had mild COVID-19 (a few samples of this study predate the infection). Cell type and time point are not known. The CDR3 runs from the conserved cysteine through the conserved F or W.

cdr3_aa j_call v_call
CASSPNTGGGGTEAFF TRBJ1-1 TRBV18
CASSPQGYGYTF TRBJ1-2 TRBV12-3/TRBV12-4
CASSRILGGELFF TRBJ2-2 TRBV5-5
CASSFDPNTEAFF TRBJ1-1 TRBV7-9
CSARTPGRAGGPDTQYF TRBJ2-3 TRBV20-1
CASSYSSGGGYGYTF TRBJ1-2 TRBV6-5
CAISEGPTDTQYF TRBJ2-3 TRBV10-3
CASRPGQGNGYTF TRBJ1-2 TRBV28
CASSQDTRYGVGYTF TRBJ1-2 TRBV4-2
CASSLRGQNIQYF TRBJ2-4 TRBV12-3/TRBV12-4
CASSRSSEGDTQYF TRBJ2-3 TRBV7-3
CASSTTSGRGSYNEQFF TRBJ2-1 TRBV11-2
CASSASDSNTGELFF TRBJ2-2 TRBV4-3
CASSPRLRENSPLHF TRBJ1-6 TRBV18
CASILTANTGELFF TRBJ2-2 TRBV11-2
CASSQGRGNSPLHF TRBJ1-6 TRBV4-3
CASSGRSSGNTIYF TRBJ1-3 TRBV7-2
CASSSGLYTGELFF TRBJ2-2 TRBV5-1
CSASEQENYGYTF TRBJ1-2 TRBV20-1
CASSSSGTVQETQYF TRBJ2-5 TRBV28
CATSDRAGTGVGYTF TRBJ1-2 TRBV24-1
CASSFRSGGTDTQYF TRBJ2-3 TRBV12-3/TRBV12-4
CASSPQPSNEKLFF TRBJ1-4 TRBV7-2
CASSFWEAGELFF TRBJ2-2 TRBV7-9
CATSRLWTANTGELFF TRBJ2-2 TRBV15
CASSQEITSGGRNIQYF TRBJ2-4 TRBV4-2
CASSWTGEGGDTQYF TRBJ2-3 TRBV12-3/TRBV12-4
CASSLQGYGYTF TRBJ1-2 TRBV12-3/TRBV12-4
CASSSAGASRNEQFF TRBJ2-1 TRBV5-6
CSGGAGTDTQYF TRBJ2-3 TRBV20-1
CASSPWGEPETQYF TRBJ2-5 TRBV27
CASSQARYTEAFF TRBJ1-1 TRBV14
CASSGFIGGETQYF TRBJ2-5 TRBV2
CASVDTSPPYEQYF TRBJ2-7 TRBV6-5
CASSQYLSSTDTQYF TRBJ2-3 TRBV12-3/TRBV12-4
CASSQDLTVNQPQHF TRBJ1-5 TRBV4-3
CSASTLTYGYTF TRBJ1-2 TRBV20-1
CASRQTGGGPGYTF TRBJ1-2 TRBV27
CASSPADHVSYTF TRBJ1-2 TRBV7-2
CASSQGPMGYSNQPQHF TRBJ1-5 TRBV3-1
CASGIGGPSGGQRTDTQYF TRBJ2-3 TRBV7-9
CASRSGSYGYTF TRBJ1-2 TRBV2
CASSPEGGAYGYTF TRBJ1-2 TRBV7-2
CASSLPPAASTDTQYF TRBJ2-3 TRBV7-2
CASSESGRGGADNEQFF TRBJ2-1 TRBV6-1
CASSKVSQRRSPLHF TRBJ1-6 TRBV21-1